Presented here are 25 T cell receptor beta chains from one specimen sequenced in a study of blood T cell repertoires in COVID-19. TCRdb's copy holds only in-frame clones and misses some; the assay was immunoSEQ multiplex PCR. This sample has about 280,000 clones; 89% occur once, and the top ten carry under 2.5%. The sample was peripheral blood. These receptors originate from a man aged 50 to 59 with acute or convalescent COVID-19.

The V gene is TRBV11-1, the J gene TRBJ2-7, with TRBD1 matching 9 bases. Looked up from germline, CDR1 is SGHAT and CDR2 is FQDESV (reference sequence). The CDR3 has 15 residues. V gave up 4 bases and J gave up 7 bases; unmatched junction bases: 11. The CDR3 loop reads CASSSRTGVRGEQYF. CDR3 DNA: TGTGCCAGCAGCTCAAGGACAGGGGTACGTGGAGAGCAGTACTTC.

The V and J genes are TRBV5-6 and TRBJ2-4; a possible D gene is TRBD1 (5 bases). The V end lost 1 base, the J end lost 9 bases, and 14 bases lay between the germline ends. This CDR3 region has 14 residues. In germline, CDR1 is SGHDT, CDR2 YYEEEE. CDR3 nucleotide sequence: TGTGCCAGCAGCTTGTCGGCAGGGATGGTCATTCAGTACTTC. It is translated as CASSLSAGMVIQYF.

DNA for the CDR3: TGTGCCAGCAGCCCAGGGGGAGGACGAGAGACCCAGTACTTC. It encodes CASSPGGGRETQYF. The rearrangement links TRBV7-3 to TRBJ2-5; maybe TRBD1 (7 bases). V was trimmed by 5 bases and J by 4 bases, leaving 14 bases between them. The germline V gene encodes CDR1 SGHTA and CDR2 FQGTGA. The CDR3 loop spans 14 amino acids.

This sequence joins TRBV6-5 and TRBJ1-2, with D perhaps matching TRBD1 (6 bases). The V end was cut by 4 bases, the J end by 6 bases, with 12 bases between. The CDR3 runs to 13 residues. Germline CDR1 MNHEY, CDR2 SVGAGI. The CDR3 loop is CASSSQGYDGYTF. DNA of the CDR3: TGTGCCAGCAGTTCACAGGGTTATGATGGCTACACCTTC.

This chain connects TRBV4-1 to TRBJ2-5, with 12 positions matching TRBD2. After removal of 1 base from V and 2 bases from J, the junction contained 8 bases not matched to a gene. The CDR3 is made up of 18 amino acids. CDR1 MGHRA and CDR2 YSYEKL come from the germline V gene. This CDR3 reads CASSQGVVLAGGQETQYF. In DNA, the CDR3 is TGCGCCAGCAGCCAAGGGGTGGTGCTAGCGGGGGGGCAAGAGACCCAGTACTTC.

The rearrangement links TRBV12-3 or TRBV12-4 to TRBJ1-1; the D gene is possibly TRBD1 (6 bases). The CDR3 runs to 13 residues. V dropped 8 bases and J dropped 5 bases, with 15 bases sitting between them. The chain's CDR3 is CASQGQRRTEAFF. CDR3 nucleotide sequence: TGTGCCAGCCAAGGACAGCGCCGAACTGAAGCTTTCTTT.

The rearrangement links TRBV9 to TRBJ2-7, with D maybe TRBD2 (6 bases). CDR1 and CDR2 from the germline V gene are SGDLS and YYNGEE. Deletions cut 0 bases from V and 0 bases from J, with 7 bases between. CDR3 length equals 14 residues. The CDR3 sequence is CASSVEAGSYEQYF. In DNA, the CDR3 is TGTGCCAGCAGCGTAGAAGCGGGCTCCTACGAGCAGTACTTC. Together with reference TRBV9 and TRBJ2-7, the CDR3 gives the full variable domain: DSGVTQTPKHLITATGQRVTLRCSPRSGDLSVYWYQQSLDQGLQFLIQYYNGEERAKGNILERFSAQQFPDLHSELNLSSLELGDSALYFCASSVEAGSYEQYFGPGTRLTVT.

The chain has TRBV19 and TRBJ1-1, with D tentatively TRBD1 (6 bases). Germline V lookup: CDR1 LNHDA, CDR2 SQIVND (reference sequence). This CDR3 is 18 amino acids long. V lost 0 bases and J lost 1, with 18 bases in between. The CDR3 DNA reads TGTGCCAGTAGTATAGACTTATCTGACAGGCGGAAGAACACTGAAGCTTTCTTT. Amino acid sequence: CASSIDLSDRRKNTEAFF.

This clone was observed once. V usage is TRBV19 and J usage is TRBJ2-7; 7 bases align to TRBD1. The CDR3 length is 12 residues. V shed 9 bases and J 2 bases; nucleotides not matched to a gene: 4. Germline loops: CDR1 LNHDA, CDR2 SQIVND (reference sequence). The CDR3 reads CASGTATYEQYF. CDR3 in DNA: TGTGCCAGCGGGACAGCCACCTACGAGCAGTACTTC.

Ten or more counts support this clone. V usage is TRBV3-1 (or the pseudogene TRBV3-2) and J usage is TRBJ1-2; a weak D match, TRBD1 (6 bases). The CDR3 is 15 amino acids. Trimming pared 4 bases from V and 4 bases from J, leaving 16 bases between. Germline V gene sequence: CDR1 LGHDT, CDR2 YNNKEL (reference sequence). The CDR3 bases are TGTGCCAGCAGCCCGATACAGGGTGGTGGCTATGGCTACACCTTC. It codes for CASSPIQGGGYGYTF.

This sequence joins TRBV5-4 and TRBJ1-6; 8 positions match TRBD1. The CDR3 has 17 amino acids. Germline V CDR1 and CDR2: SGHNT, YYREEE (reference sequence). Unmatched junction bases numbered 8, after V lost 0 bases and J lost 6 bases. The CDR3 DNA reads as TGTGCCAGCAGCTTGGCCGGGACAGGTAGTGTTAATTCACCCCTCCACTTT. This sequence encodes CASSLAGTGSVNSPLHF.

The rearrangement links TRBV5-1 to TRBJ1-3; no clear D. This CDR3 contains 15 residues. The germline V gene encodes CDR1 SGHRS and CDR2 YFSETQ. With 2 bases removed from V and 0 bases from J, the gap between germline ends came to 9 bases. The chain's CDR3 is CASSLLVGSGNTIYF. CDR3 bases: TGCGCCAGCAGCTTATTAGTTGGCTCTGGAAACACCATATATTTT.

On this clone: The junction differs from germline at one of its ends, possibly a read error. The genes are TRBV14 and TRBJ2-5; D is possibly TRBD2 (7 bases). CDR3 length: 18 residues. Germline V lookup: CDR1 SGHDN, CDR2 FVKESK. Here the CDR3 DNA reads TGTGCCAGCAGCCAAGATTGGGGACGGGGGGCCCGCCAAGGGACCCAGTACTTC. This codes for CASSQDWGRGARQGTQYF.

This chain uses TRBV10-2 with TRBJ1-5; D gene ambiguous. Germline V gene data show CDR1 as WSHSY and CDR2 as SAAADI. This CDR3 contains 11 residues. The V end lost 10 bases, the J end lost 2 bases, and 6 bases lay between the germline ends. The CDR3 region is CATGGNQPQHF. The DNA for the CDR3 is TGCGCCACCGGGGGCAATCAGCCCCAGCATTTT.

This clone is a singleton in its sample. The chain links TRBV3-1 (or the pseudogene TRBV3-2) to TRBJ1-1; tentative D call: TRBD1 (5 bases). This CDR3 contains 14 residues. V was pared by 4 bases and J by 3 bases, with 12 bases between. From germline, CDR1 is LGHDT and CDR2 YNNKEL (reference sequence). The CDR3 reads CASSRSSGYTEAFF. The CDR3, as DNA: TGTGCCAGCAGCCGCTCCTCAGGGTACACTGAAGCTTTCTTT.

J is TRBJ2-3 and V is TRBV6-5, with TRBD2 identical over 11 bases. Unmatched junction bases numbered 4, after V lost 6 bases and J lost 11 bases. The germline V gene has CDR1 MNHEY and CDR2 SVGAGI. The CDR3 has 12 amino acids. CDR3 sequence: CASRYTSGGQYF. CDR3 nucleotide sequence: TGTGCCAGCAGGTATACTAGCGGGGGGCAGTATTTT.

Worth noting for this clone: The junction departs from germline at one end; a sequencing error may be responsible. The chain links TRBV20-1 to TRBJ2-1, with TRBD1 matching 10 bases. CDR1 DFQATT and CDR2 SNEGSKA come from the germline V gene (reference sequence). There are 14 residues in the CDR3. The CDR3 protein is CSASVGQGRSGVIF. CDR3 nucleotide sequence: TGCAGTGCTAGTGTGGGACAGGGGAGGTCCGGAGTAATCTTC.

The chain's CDR3 is CASSLEVEANYGYTF. The CDR3, as DNA: TGTGCCAGCAGCTTAGAGGTGGAAGCGAACTATGGCTACACCTTC. V is TRBV7-9 and J is TRBJ1-2; D remains unclear. V was cut by 1 base and J by 2 bases, with 11 bases left in between. Germline lookup yields CDR1 SEHNR and CDR2 FQNEAQ (reference sequence). CDR3 length: 15 residues.

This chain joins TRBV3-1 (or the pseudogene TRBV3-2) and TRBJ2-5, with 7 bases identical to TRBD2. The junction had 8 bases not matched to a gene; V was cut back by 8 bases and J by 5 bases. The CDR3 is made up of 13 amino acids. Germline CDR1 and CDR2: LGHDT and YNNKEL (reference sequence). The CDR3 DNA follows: TGTGCCAGCGCCAGCGGGGAAAAGGAGACCCAGTACTTC. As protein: CASASGEKETQYF.

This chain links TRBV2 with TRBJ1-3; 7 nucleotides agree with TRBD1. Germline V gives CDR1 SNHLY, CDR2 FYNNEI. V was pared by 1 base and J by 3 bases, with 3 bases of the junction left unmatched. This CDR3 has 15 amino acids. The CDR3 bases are TGTGCCAGCAGTGAAGGACAGGGCTATGGAAACACCATATATTTT. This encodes CASSEGQGYGNTIYF.

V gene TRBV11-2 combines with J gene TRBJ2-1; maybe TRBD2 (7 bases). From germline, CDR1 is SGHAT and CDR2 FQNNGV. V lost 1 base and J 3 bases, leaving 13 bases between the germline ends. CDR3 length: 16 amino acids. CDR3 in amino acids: CASSLGGGGHYNEQFF. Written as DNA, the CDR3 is TGTGCCAGCAGCTTAGGTGGGGGGGGACACTACAATGAGCAGTTCTTC.

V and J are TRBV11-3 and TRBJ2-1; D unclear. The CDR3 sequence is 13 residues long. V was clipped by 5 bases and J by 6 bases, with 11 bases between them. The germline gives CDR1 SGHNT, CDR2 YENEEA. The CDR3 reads CASSEAAFNEQFF. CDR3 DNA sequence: TGTGCCAGCAGCGAGGCGGCGTTCAATGAGCAGTTCTTC.

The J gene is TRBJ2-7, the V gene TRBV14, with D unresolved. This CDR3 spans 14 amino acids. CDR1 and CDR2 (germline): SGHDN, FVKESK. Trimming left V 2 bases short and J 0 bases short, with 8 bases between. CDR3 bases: TGTGCCAGCAGCCAACTCTTCCCCTCCTACGAGCAGTACTTC. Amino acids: CASSQLFPSYEQYF.

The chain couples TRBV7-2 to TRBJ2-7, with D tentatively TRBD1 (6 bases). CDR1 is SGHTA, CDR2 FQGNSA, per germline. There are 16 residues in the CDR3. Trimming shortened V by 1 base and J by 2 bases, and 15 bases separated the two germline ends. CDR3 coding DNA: TGTGCCAGCAGCTTAGTCTCAGGGGTTGGGGCCTACGAGCAGTACTTC. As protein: CASSLVSGVGAYEQYF.

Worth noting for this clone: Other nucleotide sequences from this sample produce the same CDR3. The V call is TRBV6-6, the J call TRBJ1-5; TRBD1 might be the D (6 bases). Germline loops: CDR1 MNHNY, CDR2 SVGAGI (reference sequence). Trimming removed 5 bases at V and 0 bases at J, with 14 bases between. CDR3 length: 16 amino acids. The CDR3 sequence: CASSPGQTYSNQPQHF. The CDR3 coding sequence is TGTGCCAGCAGTCCGGGACAAACCTATAGCAATCAGCCCCAGCATTTT.